The next 23 T cell receptor beta chains were all read from a single sample in a study of cytomegalovirus exposure and HLA in healthy donors. Clones were sequenced by immunoSEQ multiplex PCR, and TCRdb holds only the in-frame ones, with some missing. The sample has about 120,000 clones; roughly 90% are singletons. The material sequenced was PBMCs. The receptors come from a woman under 30 in good health and CMV-seropositive.

The chain has TRBV10-1 and TRBJ2-1; 11 bases are a match to TRBD2. The germline gives CDR1 WNHNN, CDR2 SYGVQD (reference sequence). The CDR3 extends over 14 amino acids. The J segment lost 6 bases and the V segment lost 6 bases, leaving 4 bases of the junction unmatched. The CDR3 is CASRAGTSGNEQFF. The CDR3 coding sequence is TGCGCCAGCAGGGCCGGGACTAGCGGCAATGAGCAGTTCTTC.

The rearrangement joins TRBV5-6 to TRBJ2-7; 10 bases map to TRBD2. Germline V gene lookup returns CDR1 SGHDT and CDR2 YYEEEE. This CDR3 has 15 residues. V dropped 0 bases and J dropped 2; count of bases not matched to a gene: 2. CDR3: CASSLVTSGTYEQYF. CDR3 in DNA: TGTGCCAGCAGCTTGGTTACTAGCGGGACCTACGAGCAGTACTTC.

The J gene is TRBJ2-2, the V gene TRBV14; perhaps TRBD1 as D (6 bases). Germline assignment: CDR1 SGHDN and CDR2 FVKESK. The CDR3 extends over 16 amino acids. V was clipped by 3 bases and J by 2 bases, with 13 bases between them. In nucleotides, the CDR3 is TGTGCCAGCAGCCAGGCCGGGACACTAAACACCGGGGAGCTGTTTTTT. As protein: CASSQAGTLNTGELFF.

The CDR3 reads CASSQGSSGVYEQYF. DNA of the CDR3: TGTGCCAGCAGCCAAGGCTCTAGCGGGGTCTACGAGCAGTACTTC. The genes are TRBV14 and TRBJ2-7, with 9 positions matching TRBD2. Trimming took 1 base from V and 3 from J; bases not matched to a gene: 4. This CDR3 is built from 15 residues. CDR1 is SGHDN, CDR2 FVKESK, per germline.

This clone has more than one count but fewer than ten. The V call is TRBV19, the J call TRBJ1-4; D remains ambiguous. This CDR3 comprises 16 residues. V dropped 3 bases and J dropped 8 bases, with 19 bases sitting between them. The germline gives CDR1 LNHDA, CDR2 SQIVND (reference sequence). The CDR3 nucleotides are TGTGCCAGTAGTATGGTCCACCCACCCCATGGCGAAAAACTGTTTTTT. Translation gives CASSMVHPPHGEKLFF.

V gene TRBV5-6 combines with J gene TRBJ1-5; no firm D call. Germline V lookup: CDR1 SGHDT, CDR2 YYEEEE. The CDR3 runs to 16 residues. V was cut by 1 base and J by 0 bases, with 11 bases left in between. The CDR3, as DNA: TGTGCCAGCAGCTTGAGTCCGGTTATTAGCAATCAGCCCCAGCATTTT. As protein: CASSLSPVISNQPQHF.

This clone was detected only once. The V gene is TRBV5-1, the J gene TRBJ1-3, with 10 bases matching TRBD1. From germline, CDR1 is SGHRS and CDR2 YFSETQ. The CDR3 has 17 residues. V trimming: 0 bases; J trimming: 0 bases; junction bases outside the gene matches: 3. CDR3 loop: CASSLGDRGDSGNTIYF. CDR3 bases: TGCGCCAGCAGCTTGGGGGACAGGGGAGACTCTGGAAACACCATATATTTT.

The gene calls are TRBV25-1 and TRBJ1-1; 11 bases agree with TRBD1. CDR3 length equals 16 residues. Losses at the gene ends were 6 bases for V and 3 bases for J; bases not matched to a gene: 9. Germline loops: CDR1 MGHDK, CDR2 SYGVNS. Here the CDR3 reads CASRPDRGRGDTEAFF. As DNA, the CDR3 is TGTGCCAGCAGGCCGGACAGGGGGCGCGGGGACACTGAAGCTTTCTTT.

This rearrangement joins TRBV28 to TRBJ1-2; no reliable D call. The V gene's germline CDR1 is MDHEN and CDR2 SYDVKM. This CDR3 region has 11 residues. The germline V and J ends were trimmed by 2 bases and 8 bases, with 6 bases remaining between them. CDR3 amino acids: CASSLMGGYTF. CDR3 nucleotide sequence: TGTGCCAGCAGTTTAATGGGCGGCTACACCTTC.

This chain joins TRBV4-2 and TRBJ2-7; D might be TRBD1 (6 bases). The germline V gene has CDR1 LGHNA and CDR2 YNFKEQ. V was shortened by 0 bases and J by 3 bases, with 9 bases between the two germline ends. The CDR3 runs 14 residues. CDR3 coding DNA: TGTGCCAGCAGCCAAGAGTTCAGGGGCTACGAGCAGTACTTC. Translating it yields CASSQEFRGYEQYF.

This chain links TRBV5-4 with TRBJ2-2, with 11 bases fitting TRBD1. Germline trimming cut 3 bases from V and 4 bases from J; bases unmatched to any gene: 5. The CDR3 contains 16 residues. Germline V CDR1 and CDR2: SGHNT, YYREEE (reference sequence). CDR3 residues: CASSYGQGASTGELFF. Here the CDR3 DNA reads TGTGCCAGCAGCTACGGACAGGGGGCTAGCACCGGGGAGCTGTTTTTT.

The chain has TRBV4-1 and TRBJ1-2; 7 bases map to TRBD1. CDR1 is MGHRA and CDR2 is YSYEKL in the germline V gene. Germline trimming cut 1 base from V and 8 bases from J; bases unmatched to any gene: 7. This CDR3 is 14 amino acids long. CDR3 sequence: CASSQVTTGKGYTF. DNA of the CDR3: TGCGCCAGCAGCCAAGTCACGACAGGGAAAGGCTACACCTTC.

This clone was observed a single time. This chain links TRBV10-3 with TRBJ1-3; D unclear. The V and J ends lost 0 bases and 0 bases respectively, with 6 bases between them. The V gene's germline CDR1 is ENHRY and CDR2 SYGVKD. The CDR3 contains 15 residues. CDR3 sequence reads: CAISESPFSGNTIYF. CDR3 DNA: TGTGCCATCAGTGAGTCCCCGTTCTCTGGAAACACCATATATTTT.

The chain links TRBV13 to TRBJ1-4, with 10 bases aligning to TRBD1. Looked up from germline, CDR1 is PRHDT and CDR2 is FYEKMQ (reference sequence). The CDR3 sequence is 17 residues long. V was pared by 5 bases and J by 3 bases, with 9 bases of the junction left unmatched. CDR3 nucleotide sequence: TGTGCCAGCAGCGACCGACAGGGGGCGCGGTCTAATGAAAAACTGTTTTTT. This encodes CASSDRQGARSNEKLFF.

The chain carries TRBV7-6 and TRBJ2-3; D is uncertain. Germline CDR1 SGHVS, CDR2 FNYEAQ. V lost 4 bases and J 0 bases, leaving 2 bases between the germline ends. The length of the CDR3 is 12 residues. The CDR3 DNA follows: TGTGCCAGCAGCTCAAGCACAGATACGCAGTATTTT. The encoded protein is CASSSSTDTQYF.

Regarding this clone: In the same sample, other DNA sequences code for this CDR3. The gene calls are TRBV25-1 and TRBJ2-5; tentatively, D is TRBD2 (5 bases). The CDR3 runs 15 residues. V lost 3 bases to trimming and J lost 1 base, with 12 bases between them. Germline loops: CDR1 MGHDK, CDR2 SYGVNS. CDR3 residues: CASSDPDSVQETQYF. The CDR3 DNA reads TGTGCCAGCAGTGACCCGGACTCAGTCCAAGAGACCCAGTACTTC.

In its sample, this clone was seen a few times. The rearrangement links TRBV4-1 to TRBJ1-2; a weak D match, TRBD1 (6 bases). The CDR3 sequence is 12 residues long. Germline CDR1 and CDR2: MGHRA and YSYEKL. V was trimmed by 5 bases and J by 4 bases, leaving 8 bases between them. CDR3 sequence: CASSAQGYGYTF. The CDR3 nucleotides read TGCGCCAGCAGCGCACAGGGCTATGGCTACACCTTC.

The chain combines TRBV5-1 with TRBJ2-2, with TRBD1 matching 9 bases. The ends lost 4 bases at V and 3 bases at J; junction bases unmatched: 4. There are 15 residues in the CDR3. CDR1 SGHRS and CDR2 YFSETQ come from the germline V gene. The CDR3 bases are TGCGCCAGCAGCGCTGACAGGGGGTACACCGGGGAGCTGTTTTTT. This gives the protein CASSADRGYTGELFF.

The CDR3 nucleotides are TGTGCCAGCAGGAGGAACAGGGGGCGAGACTATGGCTACACCTTC. Amino acids: CASRRNRGRDYGYTF. This chain uses TRBV6-5 with TRBJ1-2; 9 bases map to TRBD1. Germline V gives CDR1 MNHEY, CDR2 SVGAGI. The CDR3 loop spans 15 amino acids. V lost 6 bases, J lost 3 bases, and 8 bases stayed unmatched.

This chain connects TRBV9 to TRBJ2-5; TRBD2 matches 10 bases. After removal of 0 bases from V and 5 bases from J, the junction contained 7 bases not matched to a gene. Germline values: CDR1 SGDLS, CDR2 YYNGEE. The CDR3 loop spans 16 amino acids. The chain's CDR3 is CASSVEGLAGEETQYF. The CDR3, as DNA: TGTGCCAGCAGCGTAGAAGGTCTAGCGGGGGAGGAGACCCAGTACTTC.

The chain recombines TRBV14 with TRBJ2-2; 12 nucleotides align to TRBD2. Germline V gives CDR1 SGHDN, CDR2 FVKESK. Trimming at V came to 4 bases and at J to 8 bases, leaving 8 bases not matched to a gene. The CDR3 covers 16 residues. Here the CDR3 reads CASSRLAGGPSGELFF. In nucleotides, the CDR3 is TGTGCCAGCAGCCGGCTAGCGGGAGGGCCCAGTGGGGAGCTGTTTTTT.

This clone was counted many times. The chain couples TRBV15 to TRBJ1-6, with D maybe TRBD1 (6 bases). Germline V gene sequence: CDR1 LNHNV, CDR2 YYDKDF (reference sequence). This CDR3 comprises 15 residues. Trimming shortened V by 3 bases and J by 8 bases, and 14 bases separated the two germline ends. The CDR3 reads CATSRGALQDSPLHF. The CDR3 nucleotides read TGTGCCACCAGCAGGGGGGCCCTTCAGGATTCACCCCTCCACTTT. The variable domain in full, with the rest retrieved from reference TRBV15 and TRBJ1-6, is DAMVIQNPRYQVTQFGKPVTLSCSQTLNHNVMYWYQQKSSQAPKLLFHYYDKDFNNEADTPDNFQSRRPNTSFCFLDIRSPGLGDTAMYLCATSRGALQDSPLHFGNGTRLTVT.

The chain is built from TRBV10-1 and TRBJ2-3, with TRBD2 matching 8 bases. Germline V gene sequence: CDR1 WNHNN, CDR2 SYGVQD (reference sequence). The junction had 3 bases not matched to a gene; V was cut back by 10 bases and J by 0 bases. The CDR3 loop spans 13 amino acids. The CDR3 DNA reads TGCGCCACCAGCGGGAGTAGCACAGATACGCAGTATTTT. This encodes CATSGSSTDTQYF.